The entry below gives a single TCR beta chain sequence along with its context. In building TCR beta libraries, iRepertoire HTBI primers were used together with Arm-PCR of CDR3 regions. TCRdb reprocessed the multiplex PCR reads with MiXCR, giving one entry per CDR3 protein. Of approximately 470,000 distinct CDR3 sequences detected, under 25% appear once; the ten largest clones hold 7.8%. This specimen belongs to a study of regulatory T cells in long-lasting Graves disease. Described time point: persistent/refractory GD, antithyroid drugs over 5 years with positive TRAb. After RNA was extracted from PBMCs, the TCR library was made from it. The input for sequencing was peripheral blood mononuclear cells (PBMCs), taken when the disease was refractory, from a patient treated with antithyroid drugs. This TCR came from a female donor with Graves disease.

The DNA of the CDR3 is TGTGCCAGCAGCGGACGTGAGGAGCAGTTCTTC. This encodes CASSGREEQFF. V and J are TRBV11-2 and TRBJ2-5; D gene uncertain. The assigned J gene may be wrong: the sequence end matches TRBJ2-1 better. The CDR3 sequence is 11 residues long. CDR1 and CDR2 from the germline V gene are SGHAT and FQNNGV.